The 2 T cell receptor beta chains below all came from one sample that was sequenced in a study of identical twins. A single record per CDR3 protein comes from TCRdb applying MiXCR to the 5' RACE reads. The sample records about 470,000 distinct CDR3 sequences, approximately 24% being singletons. These data were also reused for a study on T cells expressing NK-cell markers.

Input material: CD4+ T cells sorted from blood. The receptor set was obtained from a woman aged 18-29 years in good health.

A few counts support this clonotype. The rearrangement uses TRBV6-2 or TRBV6-3 and TRBJ2-2, with 9 bases identical to TRBD2. Germline values: CDR1 MNHEY, CDR2 SVGEGT. The CDR3 is made up of 17 amino acids. The trim removed 8 bases at V and 6 bases at J, leaving 16 bases unmatched. As DNA, the CDR3 is TGTGCCAGCGGGATAGCGGGAGATTCATTTAGCGCCGGGGAGCTGTTTTTT. Protein: CASGIAGDSFSAGELFF.

This clonotype was observed a handful of times. The chain is built from TRBV28 and TRBJ2-7, with no clear D. The CDR3 runs to 11 residues. Germline V gene data show CDR1 as MDHEN and CDR2 as SYDVKM. Trimming cost V 8 bases and J 4 bases, with 9 bases left between them. CDR3 in amino acids: CASGSRYEQYF. Written as DNA, the CDR3 is TGTGCCAGCGGCTCGAGATACGAGCAGTACTTC.